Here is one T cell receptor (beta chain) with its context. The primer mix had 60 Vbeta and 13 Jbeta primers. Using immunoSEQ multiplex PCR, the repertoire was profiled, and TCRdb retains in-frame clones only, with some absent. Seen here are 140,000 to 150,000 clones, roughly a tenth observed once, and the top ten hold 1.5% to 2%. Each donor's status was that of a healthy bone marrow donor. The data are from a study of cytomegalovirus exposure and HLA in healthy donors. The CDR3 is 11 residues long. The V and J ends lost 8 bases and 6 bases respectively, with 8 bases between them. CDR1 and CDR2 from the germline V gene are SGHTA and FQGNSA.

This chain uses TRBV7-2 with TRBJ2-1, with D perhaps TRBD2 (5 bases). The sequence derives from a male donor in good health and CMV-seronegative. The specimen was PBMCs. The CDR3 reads CASPRGNEQFF. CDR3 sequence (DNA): TGTGCCAGCCCCCGGGGCAATGAGCAGTTCTTC.